This TCR beta chain was captured by sequencing in a study of blood T cell repertoires in COVID-19. The repertoire was sequenced with immunoSEQ multiplex PCR; TCRdb's copy has only in-frame clones and lacks some. The sample shows about 80,000 clones, 87% of them seen only once. The CDR3 length is 14 residues. Germline V lookup: CDR1 MDHEN, CDR2 SYDVKM. V lost 2 bases and J 0 bases, leaving 7 bases between the germline ends. This TCR came from a young man with acute or convalescent COVID-19. Input material: peripheral blood. The J gene is TRBJ1-2, the V gene TRBV28, with D uncertain. The CDR3: CASSLQVPNYGYTF. In DNA, the CDR3 is TGTGCCAGCAGTTTACAGGTGCCTAACTATGGCTACACCTTC.